The sequence of this TCR beta chain was determined in a study of T cells in Graves' hyperthyroidism and ophthalmopathy. Overall study findings and caveats: Most clonotypes expanded in the thyroid (above 0.001) were also present in blood. Through a model of 13 V-J features, ophthalmopathy was separated from stable hyperthyroidism.

The TCR beta CDR3 regions underwent amplification using RNA transcripts as the source. Initially, a first-round RT-PCR of the TCR CDR3 employed the HTBI primer set. TCRdb ran MiXCR on the multiplex PCR reads and lists one entry per CDR3 protein. The table shows 550,000 to 700,000 distinct CDR3 sequences, with about 43% occurring only once. Clinicians diagnosed patients from clinical symptoms, serum thyroxine and TRAb, thyroid ultrasound and orbital computed tomography. In its sample, this clonotype was seen many times. Its antigen is not identified. Germline CDR1 is SGHRS and CDR2 is YFSETQ. Trimming cost V 4 bases and J 5 bases; bases outside gene matches: 10. The CDR3 extends over 15 amino acids.

The sample taken for sequencing was peripheral blood or thyroid tissue (not recorded which). The chain joins TRBV5-1 to TRBJ1-1; 8 bases match TRBD1. This receptor was identified in an adult woman with Graves' disease, either hyperthyroidism or ophthalmopathy (not recorded which). The CDR3 protein is CASSLKTGVQTEAFF. The CDR3, as DNA: TGCGCCAGCAGCCTCAAGACAGGGGTGCAAACTGAAGCTTTCTTT. Together with reference TRBV5-1 and TRBJ1-1, the CDR3 gives the full variable domain: KAGVTQTPRYLIKTRGQQVTLSCSPISGHRSVSWYQQTPGQGLQFLFEYFSETQRNKGNFPGRFSGRQFSNSRSEMNVSTLELGDSALYLCASSLKTGVQTEAFFGQGTRLTVV.